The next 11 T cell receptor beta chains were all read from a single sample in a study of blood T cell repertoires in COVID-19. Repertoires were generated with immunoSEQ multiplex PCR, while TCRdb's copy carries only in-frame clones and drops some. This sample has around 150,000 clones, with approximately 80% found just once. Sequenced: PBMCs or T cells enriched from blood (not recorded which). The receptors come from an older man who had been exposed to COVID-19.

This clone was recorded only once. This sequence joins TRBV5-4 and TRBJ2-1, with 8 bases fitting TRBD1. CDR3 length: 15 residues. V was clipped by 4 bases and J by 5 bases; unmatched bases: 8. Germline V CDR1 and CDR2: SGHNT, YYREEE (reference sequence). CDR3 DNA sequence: TGTGCCAGCAGCATAAGACAGGGGAGGCACAATGAGCAGTTCTTC. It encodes CASSIRQGRHNEQFF.

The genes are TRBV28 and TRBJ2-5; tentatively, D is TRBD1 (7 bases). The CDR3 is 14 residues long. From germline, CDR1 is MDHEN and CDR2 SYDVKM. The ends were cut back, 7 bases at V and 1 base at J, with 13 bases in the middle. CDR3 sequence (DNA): TGTGCCAGCACTCTGGAGGGGGCCCAAGAGACCCAGTACTTC. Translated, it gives CASTLEGAQETQYF.

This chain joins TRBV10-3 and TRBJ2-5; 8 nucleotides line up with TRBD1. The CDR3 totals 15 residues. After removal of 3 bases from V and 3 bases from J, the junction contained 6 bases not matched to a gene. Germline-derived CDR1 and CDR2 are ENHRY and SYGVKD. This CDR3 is CAISDSGQGEETQYF. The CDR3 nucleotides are TGTGCCATCAGTGACTCCGGACAGGGTGAAGAGACCCAGTACTTC.

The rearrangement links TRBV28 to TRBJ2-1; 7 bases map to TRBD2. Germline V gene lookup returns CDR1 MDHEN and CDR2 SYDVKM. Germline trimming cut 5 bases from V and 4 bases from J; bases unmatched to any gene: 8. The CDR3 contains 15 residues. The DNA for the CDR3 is TGTGCCAGCAGTCTCGGGGGGAGCATGTACAATGAGCAGTTCTTC. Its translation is CASSLGGSMYNEQFF.

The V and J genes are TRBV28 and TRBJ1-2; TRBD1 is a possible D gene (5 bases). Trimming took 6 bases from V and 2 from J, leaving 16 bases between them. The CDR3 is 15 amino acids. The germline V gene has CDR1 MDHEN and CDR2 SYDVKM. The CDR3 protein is CASSPPPAGNYGYTF. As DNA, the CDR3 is TGTGCCAGCAGCCCCCCCCCGGCAGGGAACTATGGCTACACCTTC.

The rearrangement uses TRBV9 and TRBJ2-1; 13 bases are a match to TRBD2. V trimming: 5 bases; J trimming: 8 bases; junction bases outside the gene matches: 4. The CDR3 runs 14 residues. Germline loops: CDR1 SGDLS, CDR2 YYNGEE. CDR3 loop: CASSWTSGSYEQFF. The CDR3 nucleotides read TGTGCCAGCAGTTGGACTAGCGGGAGCTATGAGCAGTTCTTC.

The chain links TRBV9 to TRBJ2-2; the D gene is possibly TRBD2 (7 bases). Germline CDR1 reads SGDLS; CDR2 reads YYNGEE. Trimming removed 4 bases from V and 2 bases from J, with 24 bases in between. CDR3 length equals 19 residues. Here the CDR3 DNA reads TGTGCCAGCAGCCCCCGTTGGGGGGGCAGTAGTTATAACACCGGGGAGCTGTTTTTT. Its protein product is CASSPRWGGSSYNTGELFF.

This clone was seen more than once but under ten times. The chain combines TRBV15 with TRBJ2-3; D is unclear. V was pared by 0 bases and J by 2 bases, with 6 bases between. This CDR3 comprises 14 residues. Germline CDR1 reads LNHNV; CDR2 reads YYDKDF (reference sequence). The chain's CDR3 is CATSRDPFTDTQYF. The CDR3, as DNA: TGTGCCACCAGCAGAGACCCGTTCACAGATACGCAGTATTTT. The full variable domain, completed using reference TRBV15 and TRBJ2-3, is DAMVIQNPRYQVTQFGKPVTLSCSQTLNHNVMYWYQQKSSQAPKLLFHYYDKDFNNEADTPDNFQSRRPNTSFCFLDIRSPGLGDTAMYLCATSRDPFTDTQYFGPGTRLTVL.

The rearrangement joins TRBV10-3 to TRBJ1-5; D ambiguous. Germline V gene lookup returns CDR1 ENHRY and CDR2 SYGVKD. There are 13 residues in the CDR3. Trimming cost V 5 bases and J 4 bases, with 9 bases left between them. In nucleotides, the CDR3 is TGTGCCATCAGTCAGGACTATAATCAGCCCCAGCATTTT. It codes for CAISQDYNQPQHF.

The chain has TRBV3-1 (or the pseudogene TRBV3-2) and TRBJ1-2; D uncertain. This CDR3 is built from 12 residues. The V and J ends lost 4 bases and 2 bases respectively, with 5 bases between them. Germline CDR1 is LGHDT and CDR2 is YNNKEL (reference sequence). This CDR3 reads CASSPGNYGYTF. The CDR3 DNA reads TGTGCCAGCAGCCCCGGGAACTATGGCTACACCTTC.

The CDR3 reads CASSQLGNTIYF. The CDR3 region has the DNA TGTGCCAGTTCGCAACTTGGAAACACCATATATTTT. This chain uses TRBV19 with TRBJ1-3; D ambiguous. This CDR3 spans 12 amino acids. In germline, CDR1 is LNHDA, CDR2 SQIVND (reference sequence). V was shortened by 8 bases and J by 3 bases, with 8 bases between the two germline ends.